A selection of T cell receptor beta chains follows, all from one sample in a study of cytomegalovirus exposure and HLA in healthy donors. Sequencing was performed with immunoSEQ multiplex PCR; in TCRdb, only in-frame clones are kept and a portion is missing. The profile shows nearly 200,000 clones, more than 75% of them singletons. Sequences were obtained from PBMCs. The receptor source for this set is a woman aged 45 to 65 in good health and CMV-seropositive. Both conserved end residues are part of each CDR3. A D gene is named only where the DNA matches it firmly. Only part of the rows carry a size: once, few, many, or a class if the clone is expanded.

CDR3 length	clone size	D gene	V gene	J gene	CDR3 DNA	CDR3 protein
15	.	.	TRBV6-5	TRBJ2-4	TGTGCCAGCAGTTACTCGAATAGGGGGATGGACATTCAGTACTTC	CASSYSNRGMDIQYF
15	once	TRBD2	TRBV27	TRBJ2-7	TGTGCCAGCAGTTACCAAACTAGCGGAGCCTACGAGCAGTACTTC	CASSYQTSGAYEQYF
15	.	TRBD1	TRBV5-1	TRBJ2-5	TGCGCCAGCAGCTTGGGACAGGGGGCCGTGGAGACCCAGTACTTC	CASSLGQGAVETQYF
16	.	TRBD2	TRBV19	TRBJ2-2	TGTGCCAGTAGTACGATAGCGGGGGGACTCACCGGGGAGCTGTTTTTT	CASSTIAGGLTGELFF
15	.	TRBD2	TRBV6-5	TRBJ2-7	TGTGCCAGCAGACAGGGACTAGCGGTTCCCTACGAGCAGTACTTC	CASRQGLAVPYEQYF
18	.	TRBD1	TRBV28	TRBJ1-4	TGTGCCAGCAGGGACCGGGACAGGGGTTTGGGTCGTAATGAAAAACTGTTTTTT	CASRDRDRGLGRNEKLFF
14	once	.	TRBV6-6	TRBJ1-5	TGTGCCAGCAGCCTCGGGACGCAGGAGGGGCCCCAGCATTTT	CASSLGTQEGPQHF
14	.	TRBD1	TRBV5-5	TRBJ2-7	TGTGCCAGCAGCTGGCAGGACAGGTCCTACGAGCAGTACTTC	CASSWQDRSYEQYF
14	once	.	TRBV13	TRBJ2-5	TGTGCCAGCAGCTTAGCGGCGGGACCGGAGACCCAGTACTTC	CASSLAAGPETQYF
15	.	.	TRBV30	TRBJ2-2	TGTGCCTGGAGTGTTCTGGTTAGGGGATCCGGGGAGCTGTTTTTT	CAWSVLVRGSGELFF